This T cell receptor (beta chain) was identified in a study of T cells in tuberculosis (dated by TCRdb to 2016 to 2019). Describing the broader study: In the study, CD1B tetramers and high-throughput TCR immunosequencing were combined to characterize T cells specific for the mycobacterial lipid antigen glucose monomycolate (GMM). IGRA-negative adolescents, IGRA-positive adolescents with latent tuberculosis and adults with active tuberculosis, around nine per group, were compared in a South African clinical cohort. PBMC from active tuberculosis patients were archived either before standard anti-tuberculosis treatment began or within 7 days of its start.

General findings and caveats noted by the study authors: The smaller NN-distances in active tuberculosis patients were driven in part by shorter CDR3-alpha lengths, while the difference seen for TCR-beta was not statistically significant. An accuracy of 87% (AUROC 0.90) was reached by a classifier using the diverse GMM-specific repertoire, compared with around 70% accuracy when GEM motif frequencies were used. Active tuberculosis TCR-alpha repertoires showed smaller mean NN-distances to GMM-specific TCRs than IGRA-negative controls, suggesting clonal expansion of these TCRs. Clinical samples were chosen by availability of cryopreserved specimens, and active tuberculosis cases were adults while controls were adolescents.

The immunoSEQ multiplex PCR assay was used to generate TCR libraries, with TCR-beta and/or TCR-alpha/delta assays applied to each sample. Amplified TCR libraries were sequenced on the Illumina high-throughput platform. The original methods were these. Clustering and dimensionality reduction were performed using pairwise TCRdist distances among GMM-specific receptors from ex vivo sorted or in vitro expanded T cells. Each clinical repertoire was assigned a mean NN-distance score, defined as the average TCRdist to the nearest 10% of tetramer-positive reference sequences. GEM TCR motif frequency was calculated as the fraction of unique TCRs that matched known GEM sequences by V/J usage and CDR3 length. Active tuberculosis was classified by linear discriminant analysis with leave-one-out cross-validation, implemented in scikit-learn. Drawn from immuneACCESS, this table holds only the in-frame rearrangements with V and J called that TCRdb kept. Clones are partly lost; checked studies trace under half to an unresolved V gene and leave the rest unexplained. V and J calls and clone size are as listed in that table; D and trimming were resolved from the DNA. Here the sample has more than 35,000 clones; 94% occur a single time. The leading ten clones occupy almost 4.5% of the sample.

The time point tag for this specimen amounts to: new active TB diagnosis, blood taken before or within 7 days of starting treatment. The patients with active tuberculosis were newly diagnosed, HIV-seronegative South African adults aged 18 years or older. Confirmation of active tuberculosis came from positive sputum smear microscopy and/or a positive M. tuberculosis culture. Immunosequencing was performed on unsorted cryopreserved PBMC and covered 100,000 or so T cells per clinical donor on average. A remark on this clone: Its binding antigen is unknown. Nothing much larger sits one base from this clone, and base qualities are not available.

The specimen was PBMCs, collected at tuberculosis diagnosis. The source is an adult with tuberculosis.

The CDR3: CASSENQKVNTEAFF. The bases read TGTGCCAGCAGTGAAAACCAGAAAGTGAACACTGAAGCTTTCTTT. The chain is made from TRBV2 and TRBJ1-1, with the D segment identity uncertain. Counted from cysteine to phenylalanine, this CDR3 has 15 amino acids. Only CDR3 DNA remains: 45 bases, in frame from the first base. V is reduced by 2 bases and J by 0 bases, leaving a spacing of 10 bases between them. According to the germline V gene, CDR1 reads SNHLY and CDR2 reads FYNNEI.